The rows below give T cell receptor beta chains drawn from one sample of a study of T cell responses to AZD1222 COVID-19 vaccine. Some clones are missing from TCRdb's copy, which holds only in-frame ones; the method was immunoSEQ multiplex PCR. Of around 150,000 clones listed, 65% to 90% are singletons. The source was peripheral blood, collected 28 days after the second dose of the MenACWY control vaccine. The origin of the receptors is an adult who received the MenACWY meningococcal vaccine as a control. CDR3s include the opening cysteine and the closing phenylalanine or tryptophan. The D gene is left open where the match is weak. Not all rows give a size; the values are once, few, many and, for expanded clones, a class.

-,TRBV5-8,15,-,TRBJ1-6,TGTGCCAGCAGCGCACGGAGCTCCTATAATTCACCCCTCCACTTT,CASSARSSYNSPLHF
-,TRBV7-8,17,TRBD1,TRBJ2-2,TGTGCCAGCAGCCCTTCTCGGACAGGACCGAACACCGGGGAGCTGTTTTTT,CASSPSRTGPNTGELFF
-,TRBV28,16,TRBD1,TRBJ1-4,TGTGCCAGCAGCCACACCTGGGACAGGGAGAATGAAAAACTGTTTTTT,CASSHTWDRENEKLFF
-,TRBV5-1,15,TRBD1,TRBJ1-4,TGCGCCAGCAGCGCGGCCGGGACAGCTAATGAAAAACTGTTTTTT,CASSAAGTANEKLFF
-,TRBV18,14,-,TRBJ1-5,TGTGCCAGCTCACCAAGGCCAGGCGAACAGCCCCAGCATTTT,CASSPRPGEQPQHF
-,TRBV7-9,11,-,TRBJ1-1,TGTGCCAGCAGGCAGGACACTGAAGCTTTCTTT,CASRQDTEAFF
-,TRBV7-8,16,TRBD2,TRBJ2-1,TGTGCCAGCAGCCTCATAACTAGCGGGCTATACAATGAGCAGTTCTTC,CASSLITSGLYNEQFF
-,TRBV19,15,TRBD1,TRBJ2-7,TGTGCCAGTAGTTTGGGACAGGGGCTGCCCTACGAGCAGTACTTC,CASSLGQGLPYEQYF
once,TRBV14,13,-,TRBJ1-2,TGTGCCAGCAGCCATAGGACAGAGTATGGCTACACCTTC,CASSHRTEYGYTF
few,TRBV29-1,15,TRBD1,TRBJ2-3,TGCAGCGTTGAGCCCCGGGACAGGGGTGTTGATACGCAGTATTTT,CSVEPRDRGVDTQYF
-,TRBV30,13,-,TRBJ1-5,TGTGCCTGGACGGGTGGGGGGGATCAGCCCCAGCATTTT,CAWTGGGDQPQHF
-,TRBV3-1/TRBV3-2,12,-,TRBJ2-1,TGTGCCAGCAGCCAGCACTCCAATGAGCAGTTCTTC,CASSQHSNEQFF
-,TRBV7-8,15,TRBD1,TRBJ1-5,TGTGCCAGCAGACAGGGACAGGGGGATAATCAGCCCCAGCATTTT,CASRQGQGDNQPQHF
-,TRBV7-9,13,-,TRBJ2-2,TGTGCCAGCAGCTTATTAGGGAACGGGGAGCTGTTTTTT,CASSLLGNGELFF
-,TRBV29-1,10,-,TRBJ1-1,TGCAGCGTGGGGGCTCTCGAAGCTTTCTTT,CSVGALEAFF
-,TRBV7-3,15,TRBD2,TRBJ2-2,TGTGCCAGCAGTTATCTAGCGGGAGATACCGGGGAGCTGTTTTTT,CASSYLAGDTGELFF
-,TRBV7-5,18,-,TRBJ2-2,TGTGTCAGAAGCTTAGGAGGTAGGGGGAATTTCAACACCGGGGAGCTGTTTTTT,CVRSLGGRGNFNTGELFF
once,TRBV14,13,-,TRBJ2-7,TGTGCCAGCAGCCGGGTTGCCCAAGACGAGCAGTACTTC,CASSRVAQDEQYF
-,TRBV6-5,14,TRBD1,TRBJ2-3,TGTGCCAGCAGGGGGGACAGGGGGCCTGATACGCAGTATTTT,CASRGDRGPDTQYF
-,TRBV28,13,TRBD1,TRBJ1-2,TGTGCCAGTTCAGAAGGGGGCGTTTATGGCTACACCTTC,CASSEGGVYGYTF
-,TRBV24-1,13,-,TRBJ1-3,TGTGCCCCCAGTTGCTACTCTGGAAACACCATATATTTT,CAPSCYSGNTIYF
-,TRBV29-1,12,-,TRBJ1-4,TGCAGCGTTCGGGACGGTCAGGAAAAACTGTTTTTT,CSVRDGQEKLFF
-,TRBV7-2,13,-,TRBJ2-1,TGTGCCAGCAGCTTACAGACAACCACGGAGCAGTTCTTC,CASSLQTTTEQFF
few,TRBV28,13,-,TRBJ2-5,TGTGCCAGCACCCAGACACCACCGAAGACCCAGTACTTC,CASTQTPPKTQYF
-,TRBV9,21,TRBD2,TRBJ2-1,TGTGCCAGCAGCACCCAAACCGGGACTAGCGGGAGGGCCTTCTCCTACAATGAGCAGTTCTTC,CASSTQTGTSGRAFSYNEQFF
-,TRBV18,18,TRBD2,TRBJ2-1,TGTGCCAGCTCACCAGGTCTAGCGGGGGCCAAGGCGCGGAATGAGCAGTTCTTC,CASSPGLAGAKARNEQFF
-,TRBV9,15,-,TRBJ2-1,TGTGCCAGCAGCGTAGAGGCGGGCGGGCACCATGAGCAGTTCTTC,CASSVEAGGHHEQFF
-,TRBV2,15,-,TRBJ1-2,TGTGCCAGCAGTTCCGGACGGAATTCTCCATATGGCTACACCTTC,CASSSGRNSPYGYTF
-,TRBV9,16,-,TRBJ2-2,TGTGCCAGCAGCTCCAGTTGGCGGCCGAACACCGGGGAGCTGTTTTTT,CASSSSWRPNTGELFF
-,TRBV7-8,13,-,TRBJ1-2,TGTGCCAGCAGCTTAGCGAGCAAATATGGCTACACCTTC,CASSLASKYGYTF
-,TRBV14,15,TRBD1,TRBJ1-1,TGTGCCAGCAGCCATAATACAGGGGTGAACACTGAAGCTTTCTTT,CASSHNTGVNTEAFF
-,TRBV24-1,13,-,TRBJ2-7,TGTGCCACCAGTGAGACCTATAGGGGGAGACTGTACTTC,CATSETYRGRLYF
-,TRBV19,13,-,TRBJ1-1,TGTGCCAGTAGCTCCGACGGAAACCTCCAAGCTTTCTTT,CASSSDGNLQAFF
-,TRBV6-1,14,-,TRBJ1-2,TGTGCCAGCAGTCTCGGGGGCAGTTCGAATGGCTACACCTTC,CASSLGGSSNGYTF
once,TRBV24-1,14,-,TRBJ1-2,TGTGCCACCAGTGAACCGGGGCCTAACTATGGCTACACCTTC,CATSEPGPNYGYTF
-,TRBV6-1,14,-,TRBJ1-5,TGTGCCAGCAGTGAAGGGCCGAACAATCAGCCCCAGCATTTT,CASSEGPNNQPQHF
-,TRBV2,12,-,TRBJ2-5,TGTGCCAGCAGGGGGCTCGGGGAGACCCAGTACTTC,CASRGLGETQYF
-,TRBV21-1,11,-,TRBJ2-2,TGTGCCACCCCAAACACCGGGGAGCTGTTTTTT,CATPNTGELFF
-,TRBV19,18,TRBD2,TRBJ2-6,TGTGCCAGTGCCGGGGCGGGGGTCAGGGCCTCTGGGGCCAACGTCCTGACTTTC,CASAGAGVRASGANVLTF
-,TRBV3-1/TRBV3-2,15,-,TRBJ2-2,TGTGCCAGCAGCCATCGGGTTAGGAGCACCGGGGAGCTGTTTTTT,CASSHRVRSTGELFF